This T cell receptor beta chain was recorded in a study of T cells in Graves' hyperthyroidism and ophthalmopathy. J gave up 5 bases and V 3 bases, and 6 bases lay outside the gene matches. This CDR3 has 15 residues. Germline loops: CDR1 SNHLY, CDR2 FYNNEI. Orbital computed tomography and thyroid ultrasound, together with serum TRAb and thyroxine and clinical symptoms, were used for diagnoses. This clonotype came up a few times. Its specificity is not known. Overall study findings and caveats: Using 13 V-J features, a model discriminated ophthalmopathy from stable hyperthyroidism. The blood repertoire included most of the expanded thyroid clonotypes above 0.001.

Amplification of TCR beta CDR3 regions was performed using RNA transcripts as template. A set of HTBI primers served as the primers for a first-round RT-PCR of the TCR CDR3. TCRdb called the multiplex PCR reads again in MiXCR, with one record for every CDR3 protein. The repertoire includes fewer than 650,000 distinct CDR3 sequences, over 45% of them detected once, and approximately 44% sits in the top ten. The sequenced material came from peripheral blood or thyroid tissue (not recorded which). The chain recombines TRBV2 with TRBJ1-5; 8 positions agree with TRBD1. This TCR derives from an adult woman with Graves' disease, either hyperthyroidism or ophthalmopathy (not recorded which). CDR3 bases: TGTGCCAGCAGTGACGAGGCAGGGGGCGATCAGCCCCAGCATTTT. Encoded protein: CASSDEAGGDQPQHF.